This entry is about one TCR beta chain. Its antigen is not identified. The sample comes from a study of CXCR3-negative and CXCR3-positive naive CD8 T cells. Findings of the study overall: CXCR3-negative naive cells had less hydrophobic TRB CDR3s than did CXCR3-positive naive cells. Researchers reported similar TRBV-TRBJ usage in naive CXCR3-negative and CXCR3-positive cells, though memory differed. Memory CD8+ cells showed much lower diversity, while both naive subsets displayed comparably high diversity.

The CDR3 runs 14 residues. The germline V gene encodes CDR1 MDHEN and CDR2 SYDVKM. 5' RACE that incorporated UMI labels was used to prepare the TRB cDNA libraries. One entry per CDR3 protein, without DNA, is what TCRdb gives after re-calling the 5' RACE reads. The specimen's table records around 88,000 distinct CDR3 sequences. The sequenced material came from naive CXCR3+ CD8+ T cells from blood. The subset here: CD45RO-CCR7+CD27+CD95- naive CD8+ T cells expressing CXCR3 (TNR3+). This clonotype originated in a human donor in good health. Some clones in this sample may be carry-over from other donors' samples. This chain links TRBV28 with TRBJ1-1. CDR3 region: CASSLLGRSPEAFF.